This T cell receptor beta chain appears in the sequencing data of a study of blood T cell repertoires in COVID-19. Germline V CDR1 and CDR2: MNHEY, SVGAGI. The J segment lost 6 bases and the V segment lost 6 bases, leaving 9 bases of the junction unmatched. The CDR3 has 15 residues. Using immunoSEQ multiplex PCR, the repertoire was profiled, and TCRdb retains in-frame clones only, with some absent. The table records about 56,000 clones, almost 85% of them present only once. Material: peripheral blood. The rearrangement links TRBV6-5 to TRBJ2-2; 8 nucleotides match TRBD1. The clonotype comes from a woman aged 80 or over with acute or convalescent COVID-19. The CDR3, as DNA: TGTGCCAGCAGGAAGTCACAGGGGGTTGCCGGGGAGCTGTTTTTT. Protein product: CASRKSQGVAGELFF.